The TCR beta chain under discussion was sequenced for a study of metastatic and nonmetastatic thyroid tumors. Study at large: Repertoires were compared across blood and tumor or nodule tissue from malignant and benign thyroid patients.

Patients were all untreated before their thyroid surgery. The V gene's germline CDR1 is SGHRS and CDR2 YFSETQ. Trimming pared 1 base from V and 7 bases from J, leaving 11 bases between. The CDR3 runs 14 residues. Using MiXCR, TCRdb re-called clones from the PCR reads. The table has fewer than 7,000 clones, under 35% seen once; the top ten hold around 15%. The clonotype comes from a female donor with papillary thyroid cancer or a benign thyroid nodule (not recorded which). Some clones in this sample may be carry-over from other donors' samples. The rearrangement links TRBV5-1 to TRBJ2-2, with D hard to call. Specimen: adjacent normal tissue. The DNA of the CDR3 is TGCGCCAGCAGCTTGTGGTGGTTTATCGGGGAGCTGTTTTTT. Encoded protein: CASSLWWFIGELFF.